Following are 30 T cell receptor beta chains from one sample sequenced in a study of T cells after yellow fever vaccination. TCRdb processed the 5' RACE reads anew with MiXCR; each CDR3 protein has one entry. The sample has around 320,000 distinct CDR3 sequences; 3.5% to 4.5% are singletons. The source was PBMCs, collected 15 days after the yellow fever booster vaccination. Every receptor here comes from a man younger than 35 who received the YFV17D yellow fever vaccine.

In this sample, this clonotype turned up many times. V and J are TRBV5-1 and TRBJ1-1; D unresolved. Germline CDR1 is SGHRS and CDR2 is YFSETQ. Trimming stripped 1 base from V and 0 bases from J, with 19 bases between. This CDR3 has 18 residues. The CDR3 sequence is CASSLPPVWGGLNTEAFF. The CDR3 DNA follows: TGCGCCAGCAGCTTGCCCCCTGTCTGGGGAGGTTTGAACACTGAAGCTTTCTTT.

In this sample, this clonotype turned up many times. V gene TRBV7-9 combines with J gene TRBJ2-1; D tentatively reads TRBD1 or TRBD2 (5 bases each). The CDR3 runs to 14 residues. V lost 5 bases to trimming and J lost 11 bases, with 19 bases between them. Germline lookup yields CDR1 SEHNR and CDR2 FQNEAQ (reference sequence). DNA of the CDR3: TGTGCCAGCAGCCCAGACCAGGGACCTAAAAAGCAGTTCTTC. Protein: CASSPDQGPKKQFF.

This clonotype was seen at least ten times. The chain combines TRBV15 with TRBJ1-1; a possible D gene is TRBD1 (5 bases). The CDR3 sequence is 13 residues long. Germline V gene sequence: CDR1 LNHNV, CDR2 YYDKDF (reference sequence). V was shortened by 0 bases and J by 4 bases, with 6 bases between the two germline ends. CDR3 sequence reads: CATSRDRGTEAFF. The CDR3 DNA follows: TGTGCCACCAGCAGAGATAGGGGCACTGAAGCTTTCTTT. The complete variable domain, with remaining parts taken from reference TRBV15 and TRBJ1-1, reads DAMVIQNPRYQVTQFGKPVTLSCSQTLNHNVMYWYQQKSSQAPKLLFHYYDKDFNNEADTPDNFQSRRPNTSFCFLDIRSPGLGDTAMYLCATSRDRGTEAFFGQGTRLTVV.

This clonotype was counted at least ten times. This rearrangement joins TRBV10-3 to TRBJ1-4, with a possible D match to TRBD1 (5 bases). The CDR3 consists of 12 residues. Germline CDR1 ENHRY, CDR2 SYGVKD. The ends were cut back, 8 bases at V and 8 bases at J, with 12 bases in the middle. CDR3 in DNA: TGTGCCATCTCGGGGGGGACGGAAAAACTGTTTTTT. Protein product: CAISGGTEKLFF.

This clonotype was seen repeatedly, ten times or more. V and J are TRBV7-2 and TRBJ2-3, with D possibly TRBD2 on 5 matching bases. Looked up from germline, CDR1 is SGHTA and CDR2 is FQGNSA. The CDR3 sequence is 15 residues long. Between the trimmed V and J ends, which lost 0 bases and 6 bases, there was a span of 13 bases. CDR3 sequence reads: CASSLALSGRDTQYF. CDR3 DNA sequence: TGTGCCAGCAGCTTAGCGCTCAGCGGCAGGGATACGCAGTATTTT. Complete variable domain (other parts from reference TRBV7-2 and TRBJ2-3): GAGVSQSPSNKVTEKGKDVELRCDPISGHTALYWYRQSLGQGLEFLIYFQGNSAPDKSGLPSDRFSAERTGGSVSTLTIQRTQQEDSAVYLCASSLALSGRDTQYFGPGTRLTVL.

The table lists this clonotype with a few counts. The CDR3 loop reads CASSPPGSTDTEAFF. The CDR3 coding sequence is TGTGCCAGCTCACCACCGGGTAGTACAGACACTGAAGCTTTCTTT. The V call is TRBV18, the J call TRBJ1-1; no definite D call. V was shortened by 0 bases and J by 3 bases, with 11 bases between the two germline ends. CDR3 length: 15 amino acids. Germline assignment: CDR1 KGHSH and CDR2 LQKENI.

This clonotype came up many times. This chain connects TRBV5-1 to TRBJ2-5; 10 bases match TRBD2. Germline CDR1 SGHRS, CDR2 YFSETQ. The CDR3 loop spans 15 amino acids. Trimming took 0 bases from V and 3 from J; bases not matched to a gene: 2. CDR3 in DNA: TGCGCCAGCAGCTTGGCCGGGACTAGCGAAGAGACCCAGTACTTC. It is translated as CASSLAGTSEETQYF.

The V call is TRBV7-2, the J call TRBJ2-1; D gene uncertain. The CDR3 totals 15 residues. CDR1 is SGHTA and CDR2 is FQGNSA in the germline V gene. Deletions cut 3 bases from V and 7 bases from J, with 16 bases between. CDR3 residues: CASSFYVEARNEQFF. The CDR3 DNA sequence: TGTGCCAGCAGCTTTTATGTCGAAGCTCGAAATGAGCAGTTCTTC.

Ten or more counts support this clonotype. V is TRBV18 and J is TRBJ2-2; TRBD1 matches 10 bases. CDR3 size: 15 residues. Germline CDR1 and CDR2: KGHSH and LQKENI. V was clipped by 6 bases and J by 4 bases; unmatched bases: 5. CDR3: CASSAGQGTTGELFF. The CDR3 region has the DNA TGTGCCAGCTCGGCGGGACAGGGGACCACCGGGGAGCTGTTTTTT.

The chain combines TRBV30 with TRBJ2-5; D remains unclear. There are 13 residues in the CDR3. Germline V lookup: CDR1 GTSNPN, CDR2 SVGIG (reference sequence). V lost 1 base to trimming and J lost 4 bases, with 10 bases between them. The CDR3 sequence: CAWSGPWGETQYF. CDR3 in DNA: TGTGCCTGGAGTGGACCGTGGGGAGAGACCCAGTACTTC.

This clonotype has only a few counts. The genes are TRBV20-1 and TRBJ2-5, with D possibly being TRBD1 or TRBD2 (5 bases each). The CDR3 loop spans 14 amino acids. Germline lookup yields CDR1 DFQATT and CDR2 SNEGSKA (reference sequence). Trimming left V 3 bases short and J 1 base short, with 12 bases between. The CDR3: CSASPSGRQETQYF. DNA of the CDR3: TGCAGTGCTAGTCCGTCGGGACGCCAAGAGACCCAGTACTTC.

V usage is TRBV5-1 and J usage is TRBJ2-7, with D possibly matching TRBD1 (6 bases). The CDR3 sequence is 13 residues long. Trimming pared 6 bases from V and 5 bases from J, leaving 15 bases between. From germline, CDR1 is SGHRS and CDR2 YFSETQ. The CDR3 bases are TGCGCCAGCAACCCGACAGGTTTGAACGAGCAGTACTTC. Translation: CASNPTGLNEQYF.

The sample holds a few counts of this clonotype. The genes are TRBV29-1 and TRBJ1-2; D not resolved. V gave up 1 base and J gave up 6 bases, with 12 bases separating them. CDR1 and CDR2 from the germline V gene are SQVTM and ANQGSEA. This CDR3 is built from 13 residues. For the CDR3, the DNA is TGCAGCGTTGAAGTGTTCGGGGTCAATGGCTACACCTTC. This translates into CSVEVFGVNGYTF.

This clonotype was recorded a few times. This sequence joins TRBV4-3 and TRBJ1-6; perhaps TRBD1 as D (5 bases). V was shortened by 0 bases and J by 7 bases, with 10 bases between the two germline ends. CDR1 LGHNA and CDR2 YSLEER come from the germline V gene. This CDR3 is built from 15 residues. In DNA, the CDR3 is TGCGCCAGCAGCCAAGATAAGACAGCAAATTCACCCCTCCACTTT. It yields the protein CASSQDKTANSPLHF.

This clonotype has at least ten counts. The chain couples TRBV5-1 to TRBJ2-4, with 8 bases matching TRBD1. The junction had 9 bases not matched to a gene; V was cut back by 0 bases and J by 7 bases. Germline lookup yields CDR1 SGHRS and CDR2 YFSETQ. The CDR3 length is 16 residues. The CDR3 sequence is CASSLDRGALRNIQYF. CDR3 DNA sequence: TGCGCCAGCAGCTTGGACAGGGGGGCATTGAGGAACATTCAGTACTTC.

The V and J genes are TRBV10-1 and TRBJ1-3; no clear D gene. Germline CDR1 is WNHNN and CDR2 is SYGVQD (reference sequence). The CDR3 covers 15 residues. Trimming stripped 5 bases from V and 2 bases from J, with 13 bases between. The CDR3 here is CASSSSRRAGNTIYF. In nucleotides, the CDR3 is TGCGCCAGCAGTTCGAGTCGTCGGGCTGGAAACACCATATATTTT.

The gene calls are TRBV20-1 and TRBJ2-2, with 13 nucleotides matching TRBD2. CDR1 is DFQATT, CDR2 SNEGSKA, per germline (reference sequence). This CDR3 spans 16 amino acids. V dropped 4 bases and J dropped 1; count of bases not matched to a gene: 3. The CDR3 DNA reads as TGCAGTGCTACACTAGCGGGGGGGAGGAACACCGGGGAGCTGTTTTTT. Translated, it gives CSATLAGGRNTGELFF.

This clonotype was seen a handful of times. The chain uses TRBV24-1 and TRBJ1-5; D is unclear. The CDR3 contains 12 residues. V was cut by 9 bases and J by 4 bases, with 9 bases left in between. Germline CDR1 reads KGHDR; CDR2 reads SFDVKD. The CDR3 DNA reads TGTGCCACCTCGCGAGGAAATCAGCCCCAGCATTTT. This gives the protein CATSRGNQPQHF.

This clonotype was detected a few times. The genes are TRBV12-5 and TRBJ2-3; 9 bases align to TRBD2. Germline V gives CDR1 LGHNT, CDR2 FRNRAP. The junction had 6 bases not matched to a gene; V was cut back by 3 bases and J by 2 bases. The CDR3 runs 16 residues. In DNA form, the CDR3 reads TGTGCTAGTGGTTTAACCCCTAGCGGGGTCACAGATACGCAGTATTTT. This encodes CASGLTPSGVTDTQYF.

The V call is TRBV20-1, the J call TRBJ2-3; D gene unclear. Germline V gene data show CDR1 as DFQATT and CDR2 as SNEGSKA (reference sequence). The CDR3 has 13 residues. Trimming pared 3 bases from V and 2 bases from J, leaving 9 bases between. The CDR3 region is CSASLDTTDTQYF. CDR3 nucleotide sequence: TGCAGTGCTAGCCTAGACACCACAGATACGCAGTATTTT.

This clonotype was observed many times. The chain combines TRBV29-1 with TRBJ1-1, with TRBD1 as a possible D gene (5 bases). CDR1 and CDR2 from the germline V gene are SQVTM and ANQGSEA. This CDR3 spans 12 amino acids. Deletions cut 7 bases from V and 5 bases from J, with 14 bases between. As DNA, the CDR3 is TGCAGCGGATACAGGAGAGGGACTGAAGCTTTCTTT. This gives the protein CSGYRRGTEAFF.

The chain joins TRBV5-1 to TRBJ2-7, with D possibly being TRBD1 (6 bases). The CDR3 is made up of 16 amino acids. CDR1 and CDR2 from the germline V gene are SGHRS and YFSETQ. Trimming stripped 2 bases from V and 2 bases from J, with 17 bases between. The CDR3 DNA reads TGCGCCAGCAGCTTATGGACAGCCCGATCTACCTACGAGCAGTACTTC. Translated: CASSLWTARSTYEQYF.

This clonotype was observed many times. CDR3 residues: CASSLPQPTGELFF. CDR3 DNA sequence: TGCGCCAGCAGCCTCCCCCAGCCAACCGGGGAGCTGTTTTTT. The genes are TRBV5-1 and TRBJ2-2; unclear D gene. Looked up from germline, CDR1 is SGHRS and CDR2 is YFSETQ. The CDR3 has 14 residues. The ends were cut back, 4 bases at V and 5 bases at J, with 12 bases in the middle.

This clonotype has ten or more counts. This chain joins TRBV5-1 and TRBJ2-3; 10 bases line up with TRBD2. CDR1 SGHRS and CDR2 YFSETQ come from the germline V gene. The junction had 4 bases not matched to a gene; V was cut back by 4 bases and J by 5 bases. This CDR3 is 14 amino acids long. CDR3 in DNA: TGCGCCAGCAGCACCGGGACTAGCGTAGATACGCAGTATTTT. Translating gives CASSTGTSVDTQYF.

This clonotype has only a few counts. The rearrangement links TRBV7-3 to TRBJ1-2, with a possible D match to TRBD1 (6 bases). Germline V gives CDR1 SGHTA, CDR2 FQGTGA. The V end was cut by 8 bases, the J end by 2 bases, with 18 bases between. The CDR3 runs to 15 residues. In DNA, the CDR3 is TGTGCCAGCGGGGGGCGTTTTCAACAGAACTATGGCTACACCTTC. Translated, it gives CASGGRFQQNYGYTF.

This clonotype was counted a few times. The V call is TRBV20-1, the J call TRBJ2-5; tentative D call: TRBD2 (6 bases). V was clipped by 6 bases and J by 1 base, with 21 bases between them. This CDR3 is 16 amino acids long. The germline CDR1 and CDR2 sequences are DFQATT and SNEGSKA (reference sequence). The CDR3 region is CSAKPPEGRLQETQYF. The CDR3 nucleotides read TGCAGTGCGAAGCCACCCGAAGGGAGGCTCCAAGAGACCCAGTACTTC.

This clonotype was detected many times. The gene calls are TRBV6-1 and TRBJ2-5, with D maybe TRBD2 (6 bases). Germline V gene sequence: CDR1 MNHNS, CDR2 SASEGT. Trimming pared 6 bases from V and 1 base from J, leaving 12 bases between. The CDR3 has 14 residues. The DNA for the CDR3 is TGTGCCAGCAGGGACCTGGGGGGCCAAGAGACCCAGTACTTC. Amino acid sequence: CASRDLGGQETQYF.

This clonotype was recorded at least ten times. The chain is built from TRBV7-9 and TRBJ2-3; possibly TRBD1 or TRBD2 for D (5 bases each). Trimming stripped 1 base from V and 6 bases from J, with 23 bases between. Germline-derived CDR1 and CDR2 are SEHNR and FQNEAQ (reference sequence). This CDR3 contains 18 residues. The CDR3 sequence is CASSLVRDHYSIYDTQYF. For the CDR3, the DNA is TGTGCCAGCAGCTTAGTCCGGGACCACTATTCTATTTATGATACGCAGTATTTT. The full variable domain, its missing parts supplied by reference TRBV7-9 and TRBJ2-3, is DTGVSQNPRHKITKRGQNVTFRCDPISEHNRLYWYRQTLGQGPEFLTYFQNEAQLEKSRLLSDRFSAERPKGSFSTLEIQRTEQGDSAMYLCASSLVRDHYSIYDTQYFGPGTRLTVL.

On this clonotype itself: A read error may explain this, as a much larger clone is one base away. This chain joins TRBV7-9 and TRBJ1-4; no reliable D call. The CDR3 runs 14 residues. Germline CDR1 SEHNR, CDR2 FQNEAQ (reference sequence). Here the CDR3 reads CASSFQSTNEKMFF. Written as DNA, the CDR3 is TGTGCCAGCAGCTTCCAATCGACTAATGAAAAAATGTTTTTT. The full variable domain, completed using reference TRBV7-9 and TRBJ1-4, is DTGVSQNPRHKITKRGQNVTFRCDPISEHNRLYWYRQTLGQGPEFLTYFQNEAQLEKSRLLSDRFSAERPKGSFSTLEIQRTEQGDSAMYLCASSFQSTNEKMFFGSGTQLSVL.

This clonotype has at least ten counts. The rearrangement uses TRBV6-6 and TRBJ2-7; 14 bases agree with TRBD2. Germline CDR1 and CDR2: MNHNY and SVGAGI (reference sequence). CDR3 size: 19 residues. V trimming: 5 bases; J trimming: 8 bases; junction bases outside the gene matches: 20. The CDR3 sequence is CASSPGLAGGRLTSTKQYF. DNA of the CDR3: TGTGCCAGCAGTCCAGGACTAGCGGGGGGCAGATTAACGAGCACCAAGCAGTACTTC.